A single sample gave rise to the 16 T cell receptor delta chains below, sequenced in a study of gamma-delta T cells after stem cell transplantation. TCRdb called clones anew from the RT-PCR reads with CATT. The sample gives around 6,500 delta-chain clones, approximately 25% of which show up once; around 19% is in the top ten. The sequenced material came from gamma-delta T cells. The receptors were gathered from a human donor. It is not recorded whose cells these are; they may come from a transplant donor.

Turning to this clone: This is likely an artifact of a read error, given a far larger clone one base away. This specimen includes other DNA sequences encoding the same CDR3. The DNA for the CDR3 is TGCGCCTGTGACACCATTTCTACGGGGGACCCGAAGTACACCGATAAACTCATCTTT. Protein sequence: CACDTISTGDPKYTDKLIF. V is TRDV2 and J is TRDJ1, with a weak D call TRDD3 (6 bases). This CDR3 contains 19 residues. The germline V gene encodes CDR1 GEAIGNYY and CDR2 EKD.

On this clone: A far more abundant clone sits one base away, making this likely a read error. The chain joins TRDV2 to TRDJ1; D might be TRDD3 (5 bases). Trimming shortened V by 1 base and J by 8 bases, and 37 bases separated the two germline ends. The germline V gene has CDR1 GEAIGNYY and CDR2 EKD. The length of the CDR3 is 21 residues. The CDR3 sequence is CACDTITTEGVSRGPSGKLIF. The CDR3 region has the DNA TGTGCCTGTGACACGATCACTACGGAGGGGGTATCTAGGGGCCCTAGCGGGAAACTCATCTTT.

The chain joins TRDV2 to TRDJ3; TRDD3 agrees at 12 bases. Germline loops: CDR1 GEAIGNYY, CDR2 EKD. This CDR3 comprises 18 residues. J lost 2 bases, V lost 1 base, and 2 bases had no gene match. This CDR3 reads CACDTLGDTTWDTRQMFF. For the CDR3, the DNA is TGTGCCTGTGACACTCTGGGGGATACGACCTGGGACACCCGACAGATGTTTTTC.

This sequence joins TRDV2 and TRDJ1, with TRDD3 matching over 7 bases. From germline, CDR1 is GEAIGNYY and CDR2 EKD. Trimming cost V 0 bases and J 0 bases; bases outside gene matches: 21. The CDR3 spans 21 residues. The CDR3 DNA is TGTGCCTGTGACACCGTCGCCTTGGCTGGGAGTGTACTGGGGTACACCGATAAACTCATCTTT. Translation: CACDTVALAGSVLGYTDKLIF.

This clone is termed medium-sized. The rearrangement links TRDV2 to TRDJ1, with D possibly TRDD3 on 5 matching bases. Germline lookup yields CDR1 GEAIGNYY and CDR2 EKD. CDR3 size: 15 residues. The V and J ends lost 0 bases and 1 base respectively, with 11 bases between them. The CDR3 DNA reads as TGTGCCTGTGACACCGTTGGGGAGCCCACCGATAAACTCATCTTT. Translated, it gives CACDTVGEPTDKLIF.

The sample holds a few counts of this clone. This chain uses TRDV2 with TRDJ1; no definite D call. V lost 3 bases to trimming and J lost 2 bases, with 21 bases between them. Germline CDR1 and CDR2: GEAIGNYY and EKD. There are 17 residues in the CDR3. The CDR3 nucleotides read TGTGCCTGTGACTCGGTAGGTGCGCTGGTAAGAACCGATAAACTCATCTTT. Translating it yields CACDSVGALVRTDKLIF.

By share, this clone ranks as medium-sized. The CDR3 DNA follows: TGTGCCTGTGACTTGCTGGGGGCCACATTCCGATTCTCTCATCAGTACACCGATAAACTCATCTTT. Translation: CACDLLGATFRFSHQYTDKLIF. This chain joins TRDV2 and TRDJ1, with 7 nucleotides matching TRDD3. The ends lost 3 bases at V and 0 bases at J; junction bases unmatched: 27. Germline assignment: CDR1 GEAIGNYY and CDR2 EKD. The CDR3 runs to 22 residues.

A few counts support this clone. The V and J genes are TRDV2 and TRDJ1; unclear D gene. The CDR3 spans 14 residues. V was clipped by 8 bases and J by 7 bases, with 22 bases between them. CDR1 and CDR2 from the germline V gene are GEAIGNYY and EKD. The CDR3 sequence: CASASLSLEGKLIF. Here the CDR3 DNA reads TGTGCCTCAGCCAGTCTCTCTCTGGAAGGTAAACTCATCTTT.

This clone was seen more than once but under ten times. The rearrangement links TRDV2 to TRDJ3; 11 nucleotides match TRDD3. V lost 0 bases, J lost 0 bases, and 3 bases stayed unmatched. The CDR3 runs to 19 residues. Germline loops: CDR1 GEAIGNYY, CDR2 EKD. CDR3 nucleotide sequence: TGTGCCTGTGACACCTTACTGGGGGATAGCTCCTGGGACACCCGACAGATGTTTTTC. Protein: CACDTLLGDSSWDTRQMFF.

Judged by abundance, this clone is medium-sized. The gene calls are TRDV2 and TRDJ3; a weak D match, TRDD3 (6 bases). With 1 base removed from V and 0 bases from J, the gap between germline ends came to 12 bases. Germline CDR1 is GEAIGNYY and CDR2 is EKD. The CDR3 contains 18 residues. The CDR3 loop is CACDTVLGSSWDTRQMFF. CDR3 sequence (DNA): TGTGCCTGTGACACGGTACTGGGAAGCTCCTGGGACACCCGACAGATGTTTTTC.

J is TRDJ1 and V is TRDV2; the match to TRDD3 covers 8 bases. The CDR3 contains 19 residues. After removal of 3 bases from V and 0 bases from J, the junction contained 17 bases not matched to a gene. Germline-derived CDR1 and CDR2 are GEAIGNYY and EKD. The CDR3 sequence: CACDPGGLGVGWYTDKLIF. CDR3 sequence (DNA): TGTGCCTGTGACCCGGGGGGACTGGGGGTCGGATGGTACACCGATAAACTCATCTTT.

Points on this clone: A far larger clone is one base from this, pointing to a likely read error. The rearrangement links TRDV2 to TRDJ3; no firm D call. V was shortened by 0 bases and J by 3 bases, with 29 bases between the two germline ends. Germline CDR1 is GEAIGNYY and CDR2 is EKD. The CDR3 runs to 23 residues. CDR3: CACDTVNRVREDRSGWDTRQMFF. DNA of the CDR3: TGTGCCTGTGACACCGTTAATCGTGTTAGGGAAGACAGGAGTGGCTGGGACACCCGACAGATGTTTTTC.

The chain carries TRDV3 and TRDJ2; 10 positions match TRDD3. The germline gives CDR1 TVYSNPD, CDR2 GDNSRS (reference sequence). The V gene end was trimmed by 1 base and the J gene end by 1 base; junction bases not matched to a gene: 30. There are 24 residues in the CDR3. The CDR3 here is CAFTPLPTAGVRVGDTFLTAQLFF. As DNA, the CDR3 is TGTGCCTTTACTCCTCTTCCTACGGCCGGCGTACGGGTGGGGGATACCTTTTTGACAGCACAACTCTTCTTT.

This clone was recorded a few times. Only one base separates this from a far larger clonotype, so it likely reflects a read error. The sample carries other DNA sequences with the same CDR3. This rearrangement joins TRDV2 to TRDJ1, with 12 positions matching TRDD3. The CDR3 length is 15 residues. CDR1 GEAIGNYY and CDR2 EKD come from the germline V gene. CDR3 loop: CACDTLLGDTNKLIF. DNA of the CDR3: TGTGCCTGTGACACCTTACTGGGGGATACCAATAAGCTCATCTTT.

In this sample, this clone is medium-sized. A far larger clone is just one base off, so this is likely a read error. This chain joins TRDV2 and TRDJ1; 9 bases are a match to TRDD3. CDR3 length equals 18 residues. Germline CDR1 is GEAIGNYY and CDR2 is EKD. CDR3: CACDTPWGIQSYTDKPIF. CDR3 sequence (DNA): TGTGCCTGTGACACGCCCTGGGGGATCCAATCGTACACCGATAAACCCATCTTT.

This clone was picked up a small number of times. The chain links TRDV2 to TRDJ1; D may be TRDD3 (6 bases). This CDR3 region has 17 residues. Germline V gives CDR1 GEAIGNYY, CDR2 EKD. V shed 3 bases and J shed 5 bases, with 24 bases lying between them. For the CDR3, the DNA is TGTGCCTGTGACTCCCCCTTCTTTGGGGTTCTGGGGGATAAACTCATCTTT. Translation gives CACDSPFFGVLGDKLIF.